Listed below are T cell receptor beta chains from one sample, sequenced in a study of CD8 T cells in ankylosing spondylitis. Using its own MiXCR run on the 5' RACE reads, TCRdb lists one record per CDR3 protein. The sample lists under 250,000 distinct CDR3 sequences; roughly 8% were seen once. The specimen was blood, either unsorted or a sorted T cell fraction (not recorded which). The source of these receptors is a female donor with ankylosing spondylitis or in good health (not recorded which). Both conserved end residues are part of each CDR3. Each record gives: clone size, V gene, CDR3 length, D gene, J gene, CDR3 DNA, CDR3 protein. D genes are given only for firm matches. Part of the rows lack a size; the others show once, few, many or a class for expanded clones.

size: few
V: TRBV7-2
length: 15
D: TRBD1
J: TRBJ2-7
DNA: TGTGCCAGCAGCTTAGCGAACCAGGGGGCCTACGAGCAGTACTTC
CDR3: CASSLANQGAYEQYF

size: many
V: TRBV27
length: 12
D: .
J: TRBJ1-1
DNA: TGTGCCAGCCGAACAGGGAACACTGAAGCTTTCTTT
CDR3: CASRTGNTEAFF

size: .
V: TRBV27
length: 16
D: TRBD1
J: TRBJ2-2
DNA: TGTGCCAGCAGTTTCCTCGGACAGGGCCCGGTGCGGGAGCTGTTTTTT
CDR3: CASSFLGQGPVRELFF

size: many
V: TRBV27
length: 14
D: TRBD2
J: TRBJ2-7
DNA: TGTGCCAGCACCCGCCAAGCGGGAGTGGGGGAGCAGTACTTC
CDR3: CASTRQAGVGEQYF

size: .
V: TRBV7-9
length: 15
D: .
J: TRBJ2-7
DNA: TGTGCCGGCAGCTTAGACGTAGGCGGAACCTACGAGCAGTACTTC
CDR3: CAGSLDVGGTYEQYF

size: many
V: TRBV3-1
length: 15
D: .
J: TRBJ1-1
DNA: TGTGCCAGCAGCCCGGGCCCAGGGGCGAGGACTGAAGCTTTCTTT
CDR3: CASSPGPGARTEAFF

size: many
V: TRBV29-1
length: 12
D: .
J: TRBJ2-7
DNA: TGCAGCGTATCGCCCCGGGGCTACGAGCAGTACTTC
CDR3: CSVSPRGYEQYF

size: many
V: TRBV10-3
length: 16
D: .
J: TRBJ2-2
DNA: TGTGCCATCAGTCCCAGCCGGGGCCAGGACACCGGGGAGCTGTTTTTT
CDR3: CAISPSRGQDTGELFF

size: few
V: TRBV7-8
length: 15
D: TRBD2
J: TRBJ2-3
DNA: TGTGCCAGCAGCTTGGGCGGGGGGAGGGGAGATACGCAGTATTTT
CDR3: CASSLGGGRGDTQYF

size: many
V: TRBV29-1
length: 13
D: .
J: TRBJ2-3
DNA: TGCAGCGTTGCCCTAACGGGTTCAGATACGCAGTATTTT
CDR3: CSVALTGSDTQYF

size: many
V: TRBV12-3/TRBV12-4
length: 15
D: TRBD2
J: TRBJ2-1
DNA: TGTGCCAGCAGCCGTAGCGGGAGCACCTACAATGAGCAGTTCTTC
CDR3: CASSRSGSTYNEQFF

size: many
V: TRBV18
length: 16
D: TRBD1
J: TRBJ2-1
DNA: TGTGCCAGCTCACCACTGAGGGACAGAGGCTACAATGAGCAGTTCTTC
CDR3: CASSPLRDRGYNEQFF

size: many
V: TRBV20-1
length: 12
D: .
J: TRBJ2-5
DNA: TGCAGTGTTTTGGGCGGCCAAGAGACCCAGTACTTC
CDR3: CSVLGGQETQYF

size: many
V: TRBV7-2
length: 15
D: TRBD2
J: TRBJ2-7
DNA: TGTGCCAGCAGCTTAGCCCCTAGCGGTTATTACGAGCAGTACTTC
CDR3: CASSLAPSGYYEQYF

size: few
V: TRBV11-2
length: 15
D: TRBD1
J: TRBJ2-7
DNA: TGTGCCAGCAGCTTATTCGCCAGGGGGTACTACGAGCAGTACTTC
CDR3: CASSLFARGYYEQYF

size: many
V: TRBV5-6
length: 18
D: TRBD1
J: TRBJ2-3
DNA: TGTGCCAGCAGCCACCGAATTTCGAGGACAGGGCCCACAGATACGCAGTATTTT
CDR3: CASSHRISRTGPTDTQYF

size: many
V: TRBV6-6
length: 10
D: .
J: TRBJ1-2
DNA: TGTGCCACCTATACCAATGGCTACACCTTC
CDR3: CATYTNGYTF

size: .
V: TRBV14
length: 15
D: .
J: TRBJ2-7
DNA: TGTGCCAGCAGCCAAGATGTCGGAGGGGGCCCCCCTATTTCCTTC
CDR3: CASSQDVGGGPPISF

size: many
V: TRBV29-1
length: 15
D: TRBD2
J: TRBJ2-2
DNA: TGCAGCGCCCGCCGGGGAGAGGCGGGGGGCGGGGAGCTGTTTTTT
CDR3: CSARRGEAGGGELFF

size: many
V: TRBV9
length: 16
D: TRBD1
J: TRBJ2-5
DNA: TGTGCCAGCAGCGTAGTCGCAGGGACAGGGTCGGAGACCCAGTACTTC
CDR3: CASSVVAGTGSETQYF